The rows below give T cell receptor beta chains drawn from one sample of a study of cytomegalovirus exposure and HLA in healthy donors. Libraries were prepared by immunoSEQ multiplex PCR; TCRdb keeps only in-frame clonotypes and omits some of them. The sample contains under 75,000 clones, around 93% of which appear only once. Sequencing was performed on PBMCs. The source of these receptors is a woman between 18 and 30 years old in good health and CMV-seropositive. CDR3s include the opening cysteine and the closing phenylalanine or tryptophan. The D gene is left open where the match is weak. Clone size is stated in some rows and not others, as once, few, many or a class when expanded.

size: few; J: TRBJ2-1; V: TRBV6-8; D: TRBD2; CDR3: CASSYTSGRRNNEQFF
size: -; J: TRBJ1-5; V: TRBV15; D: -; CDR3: CATSSTNQPQHF
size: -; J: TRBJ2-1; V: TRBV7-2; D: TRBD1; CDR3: CASSFRTGQGGLSEQFF
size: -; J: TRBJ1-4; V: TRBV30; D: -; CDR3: CAWRRGQSEKLFF
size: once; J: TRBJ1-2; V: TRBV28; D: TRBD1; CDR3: CASSRTGGFYGYTF
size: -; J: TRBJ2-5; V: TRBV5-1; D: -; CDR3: CASSLGLAQETQYF
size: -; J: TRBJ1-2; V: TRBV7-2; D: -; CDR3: CASSLSQNNYGYTF
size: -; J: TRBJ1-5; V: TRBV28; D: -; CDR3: CASSSRGPQHF
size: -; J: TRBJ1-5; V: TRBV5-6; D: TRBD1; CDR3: CASSPGTGRNQPQHF
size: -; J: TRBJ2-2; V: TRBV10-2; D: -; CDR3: CASSESSGRGTGELFF
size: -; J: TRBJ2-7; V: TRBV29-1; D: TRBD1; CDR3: CSVEDGDSLPYEQYF
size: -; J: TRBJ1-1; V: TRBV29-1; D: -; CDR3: CSVQLLIEGTEAFF
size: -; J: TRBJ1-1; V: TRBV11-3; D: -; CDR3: CASSLVEGEAFF
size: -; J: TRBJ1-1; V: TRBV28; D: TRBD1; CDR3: CASRPGQGGGTEAFF
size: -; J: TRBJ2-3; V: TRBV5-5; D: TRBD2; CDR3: CASSSGLDPDTQYF
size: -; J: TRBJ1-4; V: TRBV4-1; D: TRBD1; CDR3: CASSQGTGGEKLFF
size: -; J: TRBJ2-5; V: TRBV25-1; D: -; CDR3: CASSPRLGGVVETQYF
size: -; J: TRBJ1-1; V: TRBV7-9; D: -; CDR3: CASSLPLPNTEAFF
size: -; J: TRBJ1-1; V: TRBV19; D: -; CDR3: CAILTGDTNTEAFF
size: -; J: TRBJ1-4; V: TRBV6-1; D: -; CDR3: CASSEMQGMEKLFF
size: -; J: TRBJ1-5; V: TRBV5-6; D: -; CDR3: CASSWGGGTPQPQHF
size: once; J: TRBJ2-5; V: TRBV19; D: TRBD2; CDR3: CASSMGWTSGPQETQYF
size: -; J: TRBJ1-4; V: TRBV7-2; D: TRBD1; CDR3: CASSPGQGREKLFF
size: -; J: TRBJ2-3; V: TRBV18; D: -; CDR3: CASSPPAGIGSTDTQYF
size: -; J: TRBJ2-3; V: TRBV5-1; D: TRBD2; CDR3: CASSRGLAGVGDTQYF
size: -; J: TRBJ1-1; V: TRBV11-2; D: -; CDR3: CASSAPSRVIIGTEAFF
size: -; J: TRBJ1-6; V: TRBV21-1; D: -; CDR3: CASSAHSELNSPLHF
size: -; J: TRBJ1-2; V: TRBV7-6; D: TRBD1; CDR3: CASSLASRGQVSYGYTF
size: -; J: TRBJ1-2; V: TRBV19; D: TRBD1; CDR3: CASSTRDSYYGYTF
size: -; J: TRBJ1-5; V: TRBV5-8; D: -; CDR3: CASSLGAWQPQHF
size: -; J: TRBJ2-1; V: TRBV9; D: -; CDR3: CASSLDMYNEQFF
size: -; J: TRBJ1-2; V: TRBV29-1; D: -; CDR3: CSVRLDNAYGYTF
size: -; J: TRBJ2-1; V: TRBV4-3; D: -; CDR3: CASSPTWTADNEQFF
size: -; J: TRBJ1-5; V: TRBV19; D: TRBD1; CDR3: CASISDRDLYSNQPQHF
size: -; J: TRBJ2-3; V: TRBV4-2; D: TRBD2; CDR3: CASSQAPGTGGQDTQYF
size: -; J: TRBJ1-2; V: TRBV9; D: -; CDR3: CASSVEVYGPYGYTF
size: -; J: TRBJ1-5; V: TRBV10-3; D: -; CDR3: CAISDRVNQPQHF
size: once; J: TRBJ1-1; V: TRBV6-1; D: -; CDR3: CASSDQWTANTEAFF
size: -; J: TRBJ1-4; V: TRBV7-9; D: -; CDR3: CASSLDEKLFF
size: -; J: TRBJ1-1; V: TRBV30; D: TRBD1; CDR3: CASGQGSRAFF
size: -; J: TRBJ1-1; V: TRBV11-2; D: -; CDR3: CASSVTAEAFF
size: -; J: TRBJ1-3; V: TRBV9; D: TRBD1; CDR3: CASSDRTGFNSGNTIYF
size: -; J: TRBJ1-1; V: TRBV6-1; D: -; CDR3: CASRTAFIEAFF
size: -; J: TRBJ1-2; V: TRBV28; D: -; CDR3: CASSREKYYGYTF
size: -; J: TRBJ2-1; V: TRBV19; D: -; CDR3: CASMSRTNNEQFF
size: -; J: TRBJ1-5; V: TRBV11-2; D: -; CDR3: CASSLQGDQPQHF
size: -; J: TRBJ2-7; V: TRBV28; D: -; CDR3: CASRPGGPSSYEQYF
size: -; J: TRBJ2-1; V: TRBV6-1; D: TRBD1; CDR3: CAILGLGQGSNEQFF
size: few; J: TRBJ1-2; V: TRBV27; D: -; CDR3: CASSDRGQNYGYTF
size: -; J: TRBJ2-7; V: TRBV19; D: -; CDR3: CASSASEQPYEQYF
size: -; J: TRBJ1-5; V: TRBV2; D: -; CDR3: CASRWRQSNQPQHF
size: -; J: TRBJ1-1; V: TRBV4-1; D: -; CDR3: CASSRVIPGLSNTEAFF
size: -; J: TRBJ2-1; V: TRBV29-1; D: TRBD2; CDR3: CSVEGLAGKNEQFF